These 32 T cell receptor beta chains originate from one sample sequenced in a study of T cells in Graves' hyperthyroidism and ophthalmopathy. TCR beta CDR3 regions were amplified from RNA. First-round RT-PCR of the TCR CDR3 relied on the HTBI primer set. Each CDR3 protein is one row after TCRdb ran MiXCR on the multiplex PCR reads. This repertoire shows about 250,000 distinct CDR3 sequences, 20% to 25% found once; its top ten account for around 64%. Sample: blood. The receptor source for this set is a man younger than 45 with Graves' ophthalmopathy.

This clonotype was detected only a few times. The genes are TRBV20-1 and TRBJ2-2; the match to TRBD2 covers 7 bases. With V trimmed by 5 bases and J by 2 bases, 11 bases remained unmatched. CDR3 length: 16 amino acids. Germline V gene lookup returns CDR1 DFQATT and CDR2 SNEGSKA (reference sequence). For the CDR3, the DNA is TGCAGTGCTTCCGGCGGCGGGGGTGGTAACACCGGGGAGCTGTTTTTT. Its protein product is CSASGGGGGNTGELFF.

The CDR3 is CASSGQAPYEQYF. The CDR3 nucleotides are TGTGCCAGCAGCGGACAGGCACCCTACGAGCAGTACTTC. This chain uses TRBV28 with TRBJ2-7, with TRBD1 identical over 7 bases. The germline V gene encodes CDR1 MDHEN and CDR2 SYDVKM. The CDR3 is made up of 13 amino acids. Trimming removed 6 bases from V and 2 bases from J; junction bases left unmatched: 4.

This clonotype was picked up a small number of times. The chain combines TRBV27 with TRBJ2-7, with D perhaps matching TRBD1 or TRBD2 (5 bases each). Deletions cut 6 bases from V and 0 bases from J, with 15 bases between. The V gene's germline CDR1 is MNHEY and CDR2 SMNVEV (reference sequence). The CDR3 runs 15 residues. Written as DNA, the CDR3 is TGTGCCAGCAGCCCTTCTGGGGGACGCTCCTACGAGCAGTACTTC. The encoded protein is CASSPSGGRSYEQYF.

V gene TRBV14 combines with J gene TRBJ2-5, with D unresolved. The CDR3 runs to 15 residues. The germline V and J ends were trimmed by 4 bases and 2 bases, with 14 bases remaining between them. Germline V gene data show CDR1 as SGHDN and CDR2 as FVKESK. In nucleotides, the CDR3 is TGTGCCAGCAGCCTTAGACCGCACGAACAAGAGACCCAGTACTTC. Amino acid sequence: CASSLRPHEQETQYF.

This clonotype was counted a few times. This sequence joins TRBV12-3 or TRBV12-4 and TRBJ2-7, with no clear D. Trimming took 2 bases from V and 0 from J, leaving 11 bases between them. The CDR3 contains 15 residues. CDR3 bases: TGTGCCAGCAGTTTATATTCTGGGTACTCCTACGAGCAGTACTTC. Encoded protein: CASSLYSGYSYEQYF.

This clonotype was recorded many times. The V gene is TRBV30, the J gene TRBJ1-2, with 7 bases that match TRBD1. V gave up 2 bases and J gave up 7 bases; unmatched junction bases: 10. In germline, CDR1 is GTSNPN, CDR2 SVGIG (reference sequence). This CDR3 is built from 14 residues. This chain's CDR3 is CAWSSNRGPLGYTF. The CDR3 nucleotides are TGTGCCTGGAGTTCAAACAGGGGTCCCCTTGGCTACACCTTC.

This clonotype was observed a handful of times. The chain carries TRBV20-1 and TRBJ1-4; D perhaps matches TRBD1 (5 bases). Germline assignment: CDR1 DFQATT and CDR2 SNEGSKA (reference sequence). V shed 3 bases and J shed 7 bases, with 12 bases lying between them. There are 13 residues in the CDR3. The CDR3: CSARGPQGEKLFF. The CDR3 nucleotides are TGCAGTGCTAGGGGGCCGCAAGGTGAAAAACTGTTTTTT.

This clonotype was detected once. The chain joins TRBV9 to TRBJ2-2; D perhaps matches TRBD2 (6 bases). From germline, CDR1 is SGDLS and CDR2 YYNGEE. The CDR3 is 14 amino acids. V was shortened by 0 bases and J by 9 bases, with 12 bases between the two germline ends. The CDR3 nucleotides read TGTGCCAGCAGCGTAGCCGGGAGTGCAAGGGAGCTGTTTTTT. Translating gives CASSVAGSARELFF.

The CDR3 nucleotides are TGTGCCAGCGCAAGACAGGGTTCGACTAATGAAAAACTGTTTTTT. Translating it yields CASARQGSTNEKLFF. The rearrangement joins TRBV6-1 to TRBJ1-4; TRBD1 matches at 7 bases. This CDR3 is 15 amino acids long. Germline V gives CDR1 MNHNS, CDR2 SASEGT. J gave up 2 bases and V 8 bases, and 8 bases lay outside the gene matches.

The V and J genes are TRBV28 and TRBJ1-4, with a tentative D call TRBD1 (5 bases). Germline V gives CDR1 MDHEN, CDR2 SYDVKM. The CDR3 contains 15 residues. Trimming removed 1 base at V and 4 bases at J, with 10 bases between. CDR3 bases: TGTGCCAGCAGTTTATTGGGGGTCAGTAATGAAAAACTGTTTTTT. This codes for CASSLLGVSNEKLFF.

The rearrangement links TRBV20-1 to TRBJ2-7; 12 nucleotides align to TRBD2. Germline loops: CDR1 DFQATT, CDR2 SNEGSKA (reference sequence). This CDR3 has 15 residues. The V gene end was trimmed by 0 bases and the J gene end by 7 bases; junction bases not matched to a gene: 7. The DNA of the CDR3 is TGCAGTGCTAGAGAACAGACTAGCGGGAGAAATGAGCAGTACTTC. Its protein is CSAREQTSGRNEQYF.

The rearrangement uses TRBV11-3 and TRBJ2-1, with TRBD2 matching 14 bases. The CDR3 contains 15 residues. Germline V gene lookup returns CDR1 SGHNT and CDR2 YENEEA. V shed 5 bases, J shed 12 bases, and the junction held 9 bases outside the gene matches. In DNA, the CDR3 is TGTGCCAGCAGCCCAGAGGGACTAGCGGGAGATGGGCAGTTCTTC. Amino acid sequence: CASSPEGLAGDGQFF. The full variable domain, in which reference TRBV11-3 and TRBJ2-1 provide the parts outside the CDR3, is EAGVVQSPRYKIIEKKQPVAFWCNPISGHNTLYWYLQNLGQGPELLIRYENEEAVDDSQLPKDRFSAERLKGVDSTLKIQPAELGDSAVYLCASSPEGLAGDGQFFGPGTRLTVL.

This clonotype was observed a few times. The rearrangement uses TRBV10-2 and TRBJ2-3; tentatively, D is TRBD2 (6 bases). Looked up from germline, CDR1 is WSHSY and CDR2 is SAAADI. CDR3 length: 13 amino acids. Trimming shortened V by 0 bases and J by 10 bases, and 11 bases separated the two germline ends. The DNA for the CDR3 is TGCGCCAGCAGTGAGTCCCGGGACTTCCCGCAGTATTTT. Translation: CASSESRDFPQYF.

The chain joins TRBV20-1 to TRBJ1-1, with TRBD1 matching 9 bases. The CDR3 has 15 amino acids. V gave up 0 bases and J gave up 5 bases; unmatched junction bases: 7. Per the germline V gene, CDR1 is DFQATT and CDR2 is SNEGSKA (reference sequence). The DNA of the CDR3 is TGCAGTGCTAGAGATAGGGACAGGGTAGGGACTGAAGCTTTCTTT. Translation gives CSARDRDRVGTEAFF.

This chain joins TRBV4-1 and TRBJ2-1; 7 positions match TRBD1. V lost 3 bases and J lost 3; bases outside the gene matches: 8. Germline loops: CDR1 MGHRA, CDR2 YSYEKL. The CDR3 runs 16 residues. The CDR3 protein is CASSQDLGTDYNEQFF. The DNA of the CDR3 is TGCGCCAGCAGCCAGGACCTGGGGACAGACTACAATGAGCAGTTCTTC.

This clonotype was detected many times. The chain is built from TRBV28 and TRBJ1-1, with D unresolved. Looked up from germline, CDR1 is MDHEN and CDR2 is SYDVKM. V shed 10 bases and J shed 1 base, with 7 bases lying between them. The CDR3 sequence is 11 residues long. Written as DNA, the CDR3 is TGTGCCACCCGGTGGAACACTGAAGCTTTCTTT. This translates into CATRWNTEAFF. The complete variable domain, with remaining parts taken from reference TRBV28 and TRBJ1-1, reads DVKVTQSSRYLVKRTGEKVFLECVQDMDHENMFWYRQDPGLGLRLIYFSYDVKMKEKGDIPEGYSVSREKKERFSLILESASTNQTSMYLCATRWNTEAFFGQGTRLTVV.

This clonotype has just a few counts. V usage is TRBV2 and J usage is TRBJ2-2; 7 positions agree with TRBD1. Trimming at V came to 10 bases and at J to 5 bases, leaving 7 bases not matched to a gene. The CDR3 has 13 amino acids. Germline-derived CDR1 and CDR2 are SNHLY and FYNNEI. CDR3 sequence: CATLTGRTGELFF. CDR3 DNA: TGTGCCACTCTGACAGGGCGAACCGGGGAGCTGTTTTTT.

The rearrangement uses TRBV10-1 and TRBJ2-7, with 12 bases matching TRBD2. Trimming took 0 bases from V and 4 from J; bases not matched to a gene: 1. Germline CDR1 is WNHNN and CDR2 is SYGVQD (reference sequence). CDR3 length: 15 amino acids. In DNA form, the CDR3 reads TGCGCCAGCAGTGAGTCGGGGACTAGCGGGTACGAGCAGTACTTC. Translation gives CASSESGTSGYEQYF.

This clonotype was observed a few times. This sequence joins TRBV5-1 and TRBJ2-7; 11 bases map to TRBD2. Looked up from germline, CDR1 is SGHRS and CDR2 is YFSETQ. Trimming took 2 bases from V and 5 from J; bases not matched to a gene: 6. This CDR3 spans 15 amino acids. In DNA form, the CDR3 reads TGCGCCAGCAGCTTACTAGCGGGAGTGGGGAACGAGCAGTACTTC. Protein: CASSLLAGVGNEQYF. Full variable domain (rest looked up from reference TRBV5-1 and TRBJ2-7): KAGVTQTPRYLIKTRGQQVTLSCSPISGHRSVSWYQQTPGQGLQFLFEYFSETQRNKGNFPGRFSGRQFSNSRSEMNVSTLELGDSALYLCASSLLAGVGNEQYFGPGTRLTVT.

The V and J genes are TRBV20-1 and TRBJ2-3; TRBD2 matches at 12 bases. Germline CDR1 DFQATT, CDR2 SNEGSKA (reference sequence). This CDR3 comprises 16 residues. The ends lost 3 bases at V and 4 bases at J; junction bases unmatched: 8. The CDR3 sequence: CSASLAGGLLADTQYF. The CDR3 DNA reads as TGCAGTGCTAGTCTAGCGGGAGGGCTGCTCGCAGATACGCAGTATTTT.

In nucleotides, the CDR3 is TGTGCCAGCACTTGGACAGTAAGCTCTGGGGCCAACGTCCTGACTTTC. Amino acid sequence: CASTWTVSSGANVLTF. This sequence joins TRBV6-5 and TRBJ2-6; D is perhaps TRBD1 (6 bases). The V end was cut by 7 bases, the J end by 0 bases, with 13 bases between. Per germline, CDR1 MNHEY and CDR2 SVGAGI. The CDR3 extends over 16 amino acids.

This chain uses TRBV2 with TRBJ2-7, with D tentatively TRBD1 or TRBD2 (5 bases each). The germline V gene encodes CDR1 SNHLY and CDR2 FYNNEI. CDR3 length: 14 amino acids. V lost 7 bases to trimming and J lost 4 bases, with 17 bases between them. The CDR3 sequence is CASTPGTGKYEQYF. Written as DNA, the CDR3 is TGTGCCAGCACCCCAGGGACCGGCAAATACGAGCAGTACTTC.

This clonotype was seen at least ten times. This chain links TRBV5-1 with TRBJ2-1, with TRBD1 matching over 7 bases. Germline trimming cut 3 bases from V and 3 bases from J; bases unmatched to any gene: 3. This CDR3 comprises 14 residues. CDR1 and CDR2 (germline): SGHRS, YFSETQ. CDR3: CASSSGQNYNEQFF. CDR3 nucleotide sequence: TGCGCCAGCAGCTCGGGACAGAACTACAATGAGCAGTTCTTC. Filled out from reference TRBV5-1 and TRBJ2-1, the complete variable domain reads KAGVTQTPRYLIKTRGQQVTLSCSPISGHRSVSWYQQTPGQGLQFLFEYFSETQRNKGNFPGRFSGRQFSNSRSEMNVSTLELGDSALYLCASSSGQNYNEQFFGPGTRLTVL.

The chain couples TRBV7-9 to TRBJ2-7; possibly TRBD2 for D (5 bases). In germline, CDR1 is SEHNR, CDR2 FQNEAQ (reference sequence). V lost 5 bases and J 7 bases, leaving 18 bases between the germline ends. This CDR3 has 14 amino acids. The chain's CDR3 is CASSRTPSREEQYF. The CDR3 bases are TGTGCCAGCAGCAGGACTCCCAGTAGGGAGGAGCAGTACTTC.

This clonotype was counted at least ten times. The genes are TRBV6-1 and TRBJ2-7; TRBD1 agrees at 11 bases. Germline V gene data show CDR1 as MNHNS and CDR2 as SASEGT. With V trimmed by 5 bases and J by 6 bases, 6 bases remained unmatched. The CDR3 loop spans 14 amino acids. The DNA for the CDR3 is TGTGCCAGCAGTCCTCGGACAGGGGGCGGCGAGCAGTACTTC. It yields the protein CASSPRTGGGEQYF.

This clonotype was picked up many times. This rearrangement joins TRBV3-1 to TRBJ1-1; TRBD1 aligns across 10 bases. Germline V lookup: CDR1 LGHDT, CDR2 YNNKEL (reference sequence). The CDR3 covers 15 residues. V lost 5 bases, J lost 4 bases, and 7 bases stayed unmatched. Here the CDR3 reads CASSSGQGRSTEAFF. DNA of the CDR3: TGTGCCAGCAGCTCGGGACAGGGGAGGAGCACTGAAGCTTTCTTT. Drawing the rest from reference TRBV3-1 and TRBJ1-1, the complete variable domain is DTAVSQTPKYLVTQMGNDKSIKCEQNLGHDTMYWYKQDSKKFLKIMFSYNNKELIINETVPNRFSPKSPDKAHLNLHINSLELGDSAVYFCASSSGQGRSTEAFFGQGTRLTVV.

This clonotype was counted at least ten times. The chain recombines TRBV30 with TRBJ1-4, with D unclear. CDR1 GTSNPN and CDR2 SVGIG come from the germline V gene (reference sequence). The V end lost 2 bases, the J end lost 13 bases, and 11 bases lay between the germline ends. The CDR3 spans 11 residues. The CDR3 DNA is TGTGCCTGGAGTCCCCCTCTAAGACTGTTTTTT. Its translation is CAWSPPLRLFF.

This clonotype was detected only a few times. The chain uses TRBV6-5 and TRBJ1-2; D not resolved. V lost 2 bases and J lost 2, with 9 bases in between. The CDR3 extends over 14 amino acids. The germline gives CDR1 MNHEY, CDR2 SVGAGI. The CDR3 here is CASSYGPWNYGYTF. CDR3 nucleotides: TGTGCCAGCAGTTACGGCCCATGGAACTATGGCTACACCTTC.

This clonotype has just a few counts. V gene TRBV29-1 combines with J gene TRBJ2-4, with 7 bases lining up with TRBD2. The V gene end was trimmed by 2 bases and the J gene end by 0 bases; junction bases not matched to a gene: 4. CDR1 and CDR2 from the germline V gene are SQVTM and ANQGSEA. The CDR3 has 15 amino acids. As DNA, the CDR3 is TGCAGCGTTGAAAAGGCTAGCGGAGCCAAAAACATTCAGTACTTC. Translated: CSVEKASGAKNIQYF.

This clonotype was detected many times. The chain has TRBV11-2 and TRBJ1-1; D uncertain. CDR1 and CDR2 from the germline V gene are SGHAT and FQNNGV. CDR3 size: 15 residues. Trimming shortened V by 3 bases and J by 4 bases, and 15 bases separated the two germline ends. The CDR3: CASSFLHAGGTEAFF. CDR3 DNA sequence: TGTGCCAGCAGCTTCTTACACGCTGGCGGCACTGAAGCTTTCTTT.

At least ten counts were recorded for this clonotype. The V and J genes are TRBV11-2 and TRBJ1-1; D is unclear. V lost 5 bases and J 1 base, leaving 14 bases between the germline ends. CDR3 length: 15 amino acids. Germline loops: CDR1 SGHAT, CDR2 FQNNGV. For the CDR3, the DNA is TGTGCCAGCAGCCCACGGCGGTTTAAGAACACTGAAGCTTTCTTT. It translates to CASSPRRFKNTEAFF.

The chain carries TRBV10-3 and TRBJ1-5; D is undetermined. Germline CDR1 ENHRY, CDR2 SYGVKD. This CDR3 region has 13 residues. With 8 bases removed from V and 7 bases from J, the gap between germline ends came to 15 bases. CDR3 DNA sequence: TGTGCCATCGAGTTAGGCGTCGGGCAGCCCCAGCATTTT. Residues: CAIELGVGQPQHF.